The 17 T cell receptor beta chains below come from one sample, sequenced in a study of CD8 T cells in ankylosing spondylitis. TCRdb processed the 5' RACE reads anew with MiXCR; each CDR3 protein has one entry. The profile shows a few hundred thousand distinct CDR3 sequences, less than 25% of them singletons. The sample taken for sequencing was blood, either unsorted or a sorted T cell fraction (not recorded which). These TCRs come from a female donor with ankylosing spondylitis or in good health (not recorded which).

A few counts support this clonotype. The chain employs TRBV6-6 and TRBJ2-7; D is perhaps TRBD1 or TRBD2 (6 bases each). CDR1 and CDR2 (germline): MNHNY, SVGAGI (reference sequence). Deletions cut 6 bases from V and 7 bases from J, with 10 bases between. This CDR3 has 11 amino acids. In DNA, the CDR3 is TGTGCCAGCAGCCGGGGGACAGAGCAGTACTTC. Its protein is CASSRGTEQYF.

This clonotype was detected many times. The chain has TRBV7-2 and TRBJ2-5; D call uncertain. Germline V gene data show CDR1 as SGHTA and CDR2 as FQGNSA. This CDR3 comprises 12 residues. Deletions cut 1 base from V and 5 bases from J, with 5 bases between. This CDR3 reads CASSLVWETQYF. CDR3 nucleotides: TGTGCCAGCAGCTTAGTGTGGGAGACCCAGTACTTC.

This sequence joins TRBV10-3 and TRBJ2-7; 13 nucleotides match TRBD2. The CDR3 contains 15 residues. J lost 7 bases, V lost 2 bases, and 5 bases had no gene match. CDR1 and CDR2 from the germline V gene are ENHRY and SYGVKD. CDR3 residues: CAISEGLAGVKEQYF. For the CDR3, the DNA is TGTGCCATCAGTGAGGGACTAGCGGGAGTTAAAGAGCAGTACTTC.

This clonotype turned up a few times. The chain links TRBV18 to TRBJ2-2; D is unclear. V lost 0 bases and J 1 base, leaving 9 bases between the germline ends. In germline, CDR1 is KGHSH, CDR2 LQKENI. The CDR3 length is 16 residues. The CDR3 region is CASSPPFRQNTGELFF. CDR3 coding DNA: TGTGCCAGCTCACCACCGTTCAGACAGAACACCGGGGAGCTGTTTTTT.

This clonotype was recorded a few times. The chain links TRBV5-1 to TRBJ2-1, with 10 positions matching TRBD1. CDR1 SGHRS and CDR2 YFSETQ come from the germline V gene. Losses at the gene ends were 4 bases for V and 5 bases for J; bases not matched to a gene: 6. There are 15 residues in the CDR3. This chain's CDR3 is CASSLRDRGNNEQFF. CDR3 coding DNA: TGCGCCAGCAGCCTCCGGGACAGGGGCAACAATGAGCAGTTCTTC.

The chain joins TRBV5-1 to TRBJ2-7; tentatively, D is TRBD2 (5 bases). CDR1 is SGHRS and CDR2 is YFSETQ in the germline V gene. V was pared by 1 base and J by 5 bases, with 10 bases between. The CDR3 is 13 amino acids. CDR3 bases: TGCGCCAGCAGCTTGTCACGGGATCACGAGCAGTACTTC. This sequence encodes CASSLSRDHEQYF.

This clonotype was found once. The DNA of the CDR3 is TGTGCCAGCAGCTTGGGGGCCGAGGGCTACACCTTC. It translates to CASSLGAEGYTF. The chain recombines TRBV7-9 with TRBJ1-2; the D gene is possibly TRBD1 (6 bases). Trimming cost V 3 bases and J 8 bases, with 10 bases left between them. CDR3 length: 12 residues. The germline gives CDR1 SEHNR, CDR2 FQNEAQ (reference sequence).

The chain recombines TRBV7-2 with TRBJ2-7; D gene ambiguous. In germline, CDR1 is SGHTA, CDR2 FQGNSA. V dropped 3 bases and J dropped 5 bases, with 5 bases sitting between them. The CDR3 loop spans 11 amino acids. CDR3 sequence: CASSFGHEQYF. Here the CDR3 DNA reads TGTGCCAGCAGCTTCGGCCACGAGCAGTACTTC.

The gene calls are TRBV6-6 and TRBJ2-1, with unresolved D. This CDR3 is 11 amino acids long. Trimming left V 7 bases short and J 5 bases short, with 6 bases between. From germline, CDR1 is MNHNY and CDR2 SVGAGI (reference sequence). The CDR3 bases are TGTGCCAGCAAGGAGAACAATGAGCAGTTCTTC. Translated, it gives CASKENNEQFF.

The chain combines TRBV20-1 with TRBJ2-7; perhaps TRBD1 as D (6 bases). Germline-derived CDR1 and CDR2 are DFQATT and SNEGSKA (reference sequence). This CDR3 region has 12 residues. Trimming cost V 6 bases and J 2 bases, with 11 bases left between them. The CDR3 is CSAEQGTYEQYF. The CDR3 DNA is TGCAGTGCCGAACAGGGAACCTACGAGCAGTACTTC.

This chain connects TRBV6-2 or TRBV6-3 to TRBJ2-1, with 11 bases identical to TRBD1. The CDR3 has 15 residues. Germline V lookup: CDR1 MNHEY, CDR2 SVGEGT. The junction had 9 bases not matched to a gene; V was cut back by 5 bases and J by 9 bases. CDR3 coding DNA: TGTGCCAGCAGTGGTATGGGACAGGGGGTTGCTGAGCAGTTCTTC. Protein product: CASSGMGQGVAEQFF.

In this sample, this clonotype turned up many times. V is TRBV5-1 and J is TRBJ1-4, with 9 bases that match TRBD1. V lost 4 bases and J lost 2; bases outside the gene matches: 12. This CDR3 is built from 18 residues. Germline CDR1 and CDR2: SGHRS and YFSETQ. CDR3 DNA: TGCGCCAGCAGCCCGGGGTGGACAGGGGCCCTGACTAATGAAAAACTGTTTTTT. This codes for CASSPGWTGALTNEKLFF.

This clonotype has ten or more counts. The V gene is TRBV5-5, the J gene TRBJ1-5; D remains unclear. Germline CDR1 is SGHKS and CDR2 is YYEKEE (reference sequence). This CDR3 is 14 amino acids long. V shed 4 bases and J shed 5 bases, with 13 bases lying between them. CDR3 residues: CASSPDGGYQPQHF. DNA for the CDR3: TGTGCCAGCAGCCCTGATGGAGGTTATCAGCCCCAGCATTTT.

CDR3 bases: TGTGCCAGCAGCTTTAAACCGGGACTGAAGGACAATGAGCAGTTCTTC. This encodes CASSFKPGLKDNEQFF. The gene calls are TRBV5-6 and TRBJ2-1; TRBD2 might be the D (6 bases). V was cut by 2 bases and J by 5 bases, with 17 bases left in between. The length of the CDR3 is 16 residues. The germline CDR1 and CDR2 sequences are SGHDT and YYEEEE.

This clonotype showed up many times. The chain carries TRBV12-3 or TRBV12-4 and TRBJ2-5; the match to TRBD1 covers 7 bases. V shed 5 bases, J shed 3 bases, and the junction held 0 bases outside the gene matches. This CDR3 has 12 residues. CDR3 DNA: TGTGCCAGCAGTGGGACAGAAGAGACCCAGTACTTC. Amino acids: CASSGTEETQYF.

The rearrangement joins TRBV20-1 to TRBJ2-7, with D possibly TRBD2 on 7 matching bases. CDR3 length: 12 residues. Germline V gene lookup returns CDR1 DFQATT and CDR2 SNEGSKA (reference sequence). Deletions cut 4 bases from V and 9 bases from J, with 16 bases between. CDR3 DNA: TGCAGTGCTACGGCTAGCGGAGGGGGGCAGTACTTC. This codes for CSATASGGGQYF.

This clonotype turned up a few times. The chain couples TRBV20-1 to TRBJ1-1, with D possibly TRBD1 on 6 matching bases. Germline V gene sequence: CDR1 DFQATT, CDR2 SNEGSKA (reference sequence). V dropped 6 bases and J dropped 1 base, with 12 bases sitting between them. The CDR3 contains 13 residues. For the CDR3, the DNA is TGCAGTGCCAGGGGACCGCGGAACACTGAAGCTTTCTTT. It translates to CSARGPRNTEAFF.